This T cell receptor beta chain was profiled in a study of cytomegalovirus exposure and HLA in healthy donors. 60 Vbeta and 13 Jbeta primers were used in PCR. Assay: immunoSEQ multiplex PCR; the TCRdb copy retains only in-frame clones and omits some. The sample gives 100,000 to 150,000 clones, about three quarters of which show up once; about 2.7% is in the top ten. This clone was observed a single time. Its antigen is not known. Whole-study findings and limits: The presence/absence work took it that sequencing depth was about the same across donors.

Between the trimmed V and J ends, which lost 5 bases and 7 bases, there was a span of 21 bases. The CDR3 totals 15 residues. The germline CDR1 and CDR2 sequences are SEHNR and FQNEAQ (reference sequence). The sequencing input was PBMCs. This clonotype was obtained from a woman in her fifties or sixties in good health and CMV-seropositive. J is TRBJ2-7 and V is TRBV7-9; no firm D call. CDR3 coding DNA: TGTGCCAGCAGCCGTGGCGAGGTGTGGCCGGAGGAGCAGTACTTC. Protein: CASSRGEVWPEEQYF.